The sequence of this T cell receptor beta chain was determined in a study of T cell responses to AZD1222 COVID-19 vaccine. Study-wide findings and caveats: The study reported that nearly half of spike-specific TCRs target unmutated variant regions. Researchers took repertoire samples only after the peak T cell response had come. Donors in the cohort were predominantly white British and more often female, and clonal diversity was possibly underestimated. Breadth and depth of Spike-specific TCRs rose after two AZD1222 doses.

The method was immunoSEQ multiplex PCR; TCRdb's version includes in-frame clones alone and lacks a portion of them. The sample shows approximately 100,000 clones, roughly nine tenths of them seen only once. Details on this clone: What it recognizes is unknown.

The V end was cut by 1 base, the J end by 6 bases, with 14 bases between. The CDR3 totals 15 residues. CDR1 KGHSH and CDR2 LQKENI come from the germline V gene. The TCR comes from an adult who received the AZD1222 COVID-19 vaccine. V and J are TRBV18 and TRBJ2-3; tentatively, D is TRBD2 (5 bases). The source material was peripheral blood, sampled 28 days after the second AZD1222 dose. In nucleotides, the CDR3 is TGTGCCAGCTCACCACTTGCAGCGGTGGGTGATACGCAGTATTTT. This gives the protein CASSPLAAVGDTQYF.